These 30 T cell receptor beta chains were all obtained from the same sample, sequenced in a study of spatial heterogeneity in lung cancer. One entry per CDR3 protein, called by TCRdb with MiXCR from the 5' RACE reads. The sample includes roughly 10,000 distinct CDR3 sequences, roughly 4% seen only once; the top ten take 6.5% to 9.5%. Time point noted: sample taken at primary tumor resection. Tumor, nontumor lung or frozen PBMC supplied whole RNA that was sequenced unsorted. The input for sequencing was normal lung tissue next to the tumor, taken at surgery. These receptors all come from a male donor with early-stage non-small cell lung cancer.

Of note for this clonotype: This beta chain is off target for a library built for alpha chains, so its abundance means little. The J gene is TRBJ2-3, the V gene TRBV10-2, with TRBD2 matching over 14 bases. Per germline, CDR1 WSHSY and CDR2 SAAADI. This CDR3 has 16 residues. V shed 6 bases and J 2 bases; nucleotides not matched to a gene: 4. CDR3 in amino acids: CASRGTSGGSTDTQYF. CDR3 DNA: TGCGCCAGCAGAGGGACTAGCGGGGGATCCACAGATACGCAGTATTTT.

This clonotype was seen many times. Being off target in a library aimed at alpha chains, this beta chain has a size of little meaning. The rearrangement uses TRBV20-1 and TRBJ1-1, with D possibly matching TRBD1 (5 bases). In germline, CDR1 is DFQATT, CDR2 SNEGSKA (reference sequence). The CDR3 contains 14 residues. Deletions cut 6 bases from V and 5 bases from J, with 19 bases between. The CDR3 sequence is CSAEGFRGWTEAFF. Here the CDR3 DNA reads TGCAGTGCGGAGGGTTTTAGGGGTTGGACTGAAGCTTTCTTT.

This clonotype has ten or more counts. This beta chain lies outside the target of a library built for alpha chains; its clone size means little. This chain uses TRBV20-1 with TRBJ2-7; tentative D call: TRBD1 (6 bases). With 0 bases removed from V and 6 bases from J, the gap between germline ends came to 12 bases. Germline values: CDR1 DFQATT, CDR2 SNEGSKA (reference sequence). CDR3 length equals 13 residues. CDR3 DNA: TGCAGTGCTAGAGATGGGGGCGGAGGCGAGCAGTACTTC. This codes for CSARDGGGGEQYF.

By its share, this clonotype is medium-sized (0.01 to 0.1%). A library made for alpha chains picked up this beta chain off target, so its size means little. The chain uses TRBV6-5 and TRBJ1-4; 7 bases match TRBD1. V lost 6 bases to trimming and J lost 7 bases; unmatched junction nucleotides: 11. Germline-derived CDR1 and CDR2 are MNHEY and SVGAGI. This CDR3 is 15 amino acids long. The CDR3 sequence is CASSKQGSPREKLFF. The CDR3 DNA follows: TGTGCCAGCAGCAAACAGGGGTCCCCTCGTGAAAAACTGTTTTTT.

This clonotype was recorded at least ten times. For a library built for alpha chains, this beta chain is a stray read; little rests on its size. This chain links TRBV7-9 with TRBJ2-5, with D tentatively TRBD1 or TRBD2 (5 bases each). V was pared by 5 bases and J by 3 bases, with 16 bases between. The CDR3 loop spans 15 amino acids. Germline V gene sequence: CDR1 SEHNR, CDR2 FQNEAQ (reference sequence). Here the CDR3 reads CASSPAIRGEETQYF. The CDR3 coding sequence is TGTGCCAGCAGCCCAGCGATTAGGGGAGAAGAGACCCAGTACTTC.

This clonotype was observed at least ten times. The size of this beta chain means little, since it is a stray read in a library made for alpha chains. This chain uses TRBV9 with TRBJ2-1; no definite D call. The CDR3 extends over 16 amino acids. V lost 1 base and J lost 2, with 13 bases in between. Germline V CDR1 and CDR2: SGDLS, YYNGEE. The CDR3 DNA reads as TGTGCCAGCAGCGTAACGGTAGCCGCCACCTACAATGAGCAGTTCTTC. Protein sequence: CASSVTVAATYNEQFF.

This clonotype was seen repeatedly, ten times or more. This beta chain is off target for a library built for alpha chains, so its abundance means little. The chain links TRBV13 to TRBJ1-6; D is possibly TRBD1 (5 bases). The CDR3 sequence is 15 residues long. V was cut by 3 bases and J by 8 bases, with 14 bases left in between. Germline V gives CDR1 PRHDT, CDR2 FYEKMQ (reference sequence). For the CDR3, the DNA is TGTGCCAGCAGCTTGTTTGGGGCGGGGGATTCACCCCTCCACTTT. Protein: CASSLFGAGDSPLHF.

This clonotype has ten or more counts. Little can be read into the size of this beta chain, an off-target read in a library designed for alpha chains. The chain uses TRBV4-1 and TRBJ1-4, with 10 nucleotides matching TRBD1. J gave up 0 bases and V 3 bases, and 1 base lay outside the gene matches. The CDR3 has 16 amino acids. Germline V CDR1 and CDR2: MGHRA, YSYEKL. The CDR3 here is CASSQGTGATNEKLFF. In DNA, the CDR3 is TGCGCCAGCAGCCAGGGGACAGGGGCAACTAATGAAAAACTGTTTTTT.

This clonotype was observed at least ten times. The size of this beta chain means little, since it is a stray read in a library made for alpha chains. The chain uses TRBV28 and TRBJ2-7; 7 nucleotides line up with TRBD2. Losses at the gene ends were 5 bases for V and 5 bases for J; bases not matched to a gene: 9. This CDR3 has 14 amino acids. Germline-derived CDR1 and CDR2 are MDHEN and SYDVKM. The CDR3 DNA follows: TGTGCCAGCAGTACCCAGTGGGGGGGTAACGAGCAGTACTTC. Translated, it gives CASSTQWGGNEQYF.

Many counts were recorded for this clonotype. This beta chain turned up in a library designed for alpha chains; as an off-target read, its abundance says little. The V gene is TRBV27, the J gene TRBJ2-1; TRBD2 aligns across 13 bases. After removal of 6 bases from V and 8 bases from J, the junction contained 7 bases not matched to a gene. This CDR3 comprises 15 residues. Germline CDR1 MNHEY, CDR2 SMNVEV (reference sequence). The CDR3 nucleotides are TGTGCCAGCAGCGCCGGGACTAGCGGGGTCGATGAGCAGTTCTTC. It encodes CASSAGTSGVDEQFF.

By sample share, this clonotype is medium-sized (0.01 to 0.1%). For a library built for alpha chains, this beta chain is a stray read; little rests on its size. This chain uses TRBV9 with TRBJ2-3; TRBD1 or TRBD2 may be the D gene (6 bases each). This CDR3 comprises 14 residues. The V and J ends lost 0 bases and 6 bases respectively, with 11 bases between them. Germline assignment: CDR1 SGDLS and CDR2 YYNGEE. The DNA for the CDR3 is TGTGCCAGCAGCGTAGATTCGGGGGCCGATACGCAGTATTTT. Encoded protein: CASSVDSGADTQYF.

This clonotype was counted many times. As an off-target read in a library built for alpha chains, this beta chain has a frequency of little significance. The rearrangement uses TRBV12-3 or TRBV12-4 and TRBJ1-1; 7 bases map to TRBD1. V was pared by 6 bases and J by 3 bases, with 10 bases of the junction left unmatched. The length of the CDR3 is 15 residues. The CDR3 nucleotides are TGTGCCAGCAGCAGGGAGGACAGGCGGTACACTGAAGCTTTCTTT. It is translated as CASSREDRRYTEAFF.

Within the sample, this clonotype is medium-sized (0.01 to 0.1%). Because this beta chain is a stray read in a library intended to capture alpha chains, its abundance should not be given much weight. The CDR3 spells CSVVVEWGASYGYTF. For the CDR3, the DNA is TGCAGCGTTGTGGTCGAATGGGGGGCCAGCTATGGCTACACCTTC. The J gene is TRBJ1-2, the V gene TRBV29-1; tentative D call: TRBD1 (6 bases). V was trimmed by 4 bases and J by 4 bases, leaving 19 bases between them. The CDR3 sequence is 15 residues long. CDR1 and CDR2 from the germline V gene are SQVTM and ANQGSEA. Filled out from reference TRBV29-1 and TRBJ1-2, the complete variable domain reads SAVISQKPSRDICQRGTSLTIQCQVDSQVTMMFWYRQQPGQSLTLIATANQGSEATYESGFVIDKFPISRPNLTFSTLTVSNMSPEDSSIYLCSVVVEWGASYGYTFGSGTRLTVV.

This clonotype occurred many times. For a library built for alpha chains, this beta chain is a stray read; little rests on its size. The chain recombines TRBV7-9 with TRBJ2-7; 7 bases align to TRBD1. Germline CDR1 SEHNR, CDR2 FQNEAQ (reference sequence). V lost 5 bases to trimming and J lost 0 bases; unmatched junction nucleotides: 10. The CDR3 runs to 16 residues. For the CDR3, the DNA is TGTGCCAGCAGCCACCGCGTGGGACAGACCTCCTACGAGCAGTACTTC. Translated: CASSHRVGQTSYEQYF.

On this clonotype itself: A library made for alpha chains picked up this beta chain off target, so its size means little. This sequence joins TRBV9 and TRBJ2-2; 8 positions match TRBD2. The CDR3 totals 17 residues. The germline V gene encodes CDR1 SGDLS and CDR2 YYNGEE. Trimming at V came to 0 bases and at J to 7 bases, leaving 11 bases not matched to a gene. DNA for the CDR3: TGTGCCAGCAGCGTAGAAGAATGGAGCGGGAGTAACGGGGAGCTGTTTTTT. This gives the protein CASSVEEWSGSNGELFF.

Many counts were recorded for this clonotype. This beta chain turned up in a library designed for alpha chains; as an off-target read, its abundance says little. The chain links TRBV6-5 to TRBJ1-1, with D tentatively TRBD1 (6 bases). The CDR3 spans 16 residues. Trimming stripped 6 bases from V and 2 bases from J, with 19 bases between. Germline CDR1 is MNHEY and CDR2 is SVGAGI. The CDR3 sequence is CASSTWGGGENTEAFF. The DNA of the CDR3 is TGTGCCAGCAGCACCTGGGGTGGGGGCGAAAACACTGAAGCTTTCTTT.

By proportion, this clonotype is medium-sized. This beta chain is a stray read from a library made for alpha chains; its abundance is not meaningful. The chain uses TRBV27 and TRBJ1-5; 8 positions match TRBD1. CDR3 length: 15 amino acids. Germline lookup yields CDR1 MNHEY and CDR2 SMNVEV (reference sequence). V lost 6 bases and J lost 1; bases outside the gene matches: 5. The CDR3 DNA sequence: TGTGCCAGCAGCCAGGGGGCAGGGAGCAATCAGCCCCAGCATTTT. It encodes CASSQGAGSNQPQHF.

This clonotype rates as medium-sized. This beta chain is off target for a library built for alpha chains, so its abundance means little. This chain links TRBV10-1 with TRBJ2-7; no clear D. The ends were cut back, 6 bases at V and 4 bases at J, with 16 bases in the middle. CDR1 WNHNN and CDR2 SYGVQD come from the germline V gene (reference sequence). The CDR3 has 14 residues. The CDR3 DNA reads TGCGCCAGCAGCGCCAGTGAGACCCGTTACGAGCAGTACTTC. Translated: CASSASETRYEQYF.

The table lists this clonotype with many counts. Since it is a stray read in a library aimed at alpha chains, this beta chain has a size that is not meaningful. The CDR3 region is CATQLREGRDEQFF. As DNA, the CDR3 is TGTGCTACCCAGCTTCGGGAGGGCCGGGATGAGCAGTTCTTC. V usage is TRBV12-5 and J usage is TRBJ2-1; 8 bases line up with TRBD2. The CDR3 consists of 14 residues. In germline, CDR1 is LGHNT, CDR2 FRNRAP. V shed 10 bases, J shed 8 bases, and the junction held 13 bases outside the gene matches.

This clonotype is labeled medium-sized. A library made for alpha chains picked up this beta chain off target, so its size means little. The J gene is TRBJ1-1, the V gene TRBV7-2; D is unresolved. The CDR3 runs 12 residues. Germline assignment: CDR1 SGHTA and CDR2 FQGNSA. V shed 2 bases and J shed 7 bases, with 8 bases lying between them. CDR3 in DNA: TGTGCCAGCAGCTTACTCGGGGTTGAAGCTTTCTTT. Translated: CASSLLGVEAFF. The entire variable domain, with the rest obtained from reference TRBV7-2 and TRBJ1-1, is as follows: GAGVSQSPSNKVTEKGKDVELRCDPISGHTALYWYRQSLGQGLEFLIYFQGNSAPDKSGLPSDRFSAERTGGSVSTLTIQRTQQEDSAVYLCASSLLGVEAFFGQGTRLTVV.

This clonotype came up many times. This beta chain lies outside the target of a library built for alpha chains; its clone size means little. The chain combines TRBV11-2 with TRBJ2-1; 14 bases are shared with TRBD2. Germline assignment: CDR1 SGHAT and CDR2 FQNNGV. The CDR3 is made up of 17 amino acids. With 5 bases clipped from V and 9 bases from J, the junction kept 12 bases outside the gene matches. The CDR3 DNA sequence: TGTGCCAGCAGCCGGAATGTAGGGACTAGCGGGAGAGCTGAGCAGTTCTTC. Translation gives CASSRNVGTSGRAEQFF.

This clonotype was observed at least ten times. A library made for alpha chains picked up this beta chain off target, so its size means little. The chain combines TRBV29-1 with TRBJ1-4; no clear D. Germline V gene lookup returns CDR1 SQVTM and CDR2 ANQGSEA. V gave up 3 bases and J gave up 12 bases, with 11 bases separating them. The CDR3 runs 11 residues. CDR3 coding DNA: TGCAGCGTTGATACGGGCTTGGAACTGTTTTTT. Translating it yields CSVDTGLELFF.

This clonotype occurred many times. The library was prepared for alpha chains; this beta chain is a stray read, so its frequency means little. V usage is TRBV5-1 and J usage is TRBJ2-2, with D tentatively TRBD2 (5 bases). From germline, CDR1 is SGHRS and CDR2 YFSETQ. This CDR3 contains 13 residues. V was clipped by 4 bases and J by 6 bases, with 10 bases between them. This chain's CDR3 is CASSILEAGELFF. For the CDR3, the DNA is TGCGCCAGCAGCATACTAGAGGCCGGGGAGCTGTTTTTT.

This clonotype was recorded at least ten times. With the library built for alpha chains, this beta chain is off target and its frequency is not meaningful. This sequence joins TRBV5-1 and TRBJ2-2; TRBD1 matches at 8 bases. Germline V gives CDR1 SGHRS, CDR2 YFSETQ. Trimming removed 0 bases from V and 6 bases from J; junction bases left unmatched: 7. This CDR3 contains 16 residues. CDR3 region: CASSLGGQGTAGELFF. For the CDR3, the DNA is TGCGCCAGCAGCTTGGGCGGACAGGGAACCGCCGGGGAGCTGTTTTTT.

This clonotype was recorded at least ten times. This beta chain lies outside the target of a library built for alpha chains; its clone size means little. DNA of the CDR3: TGTGCCAGCAGCTTAGGTTCAGGGGGGAATCAGCCCCAGCATTTT. This sequence encodes CASSLGSGGNQPQHF. The chain combines TRBV7-2 with TRBJ1-5; 7 nucleotides match TRBD1. The CDR3 contains 15 residues. V lost 1 base, J lost 4 bases, and 4 bases stayed unmatched. Per the germline V gene, CDR1 is SGHTA and CDR2 is FQGNSA.

This clonotype was picked up many times. Little can be read into the size of this beta chain, an off-target read in a library designed for alpha chains. The V gene is TRBV12-3 or TRBV12-4, the J gene TRBJ1-1, with TRBD1 as a possible D gene (5 bases). The ends were cut back, 2 bases at V and 8 bases at J, with 18 bases in the middle. The CDR3 loop spans 15 amino acids. The chain's CDR3 is CASSLWAEGSREAFF. As DNA, the CDR3 is TGTGCCAGCAGTTTATGGGCGGAGGGGTCCCGGGAAGCTTTCTTT.

This clonotype is judged medium-sized. With the library built for alpha chains, this beta chain is off target and its frequency is not meaningful. The rearrangement links TRBV18 to TRBJ1-1; D may be TRBD1 (6 bases). CDR1 is KGHSH, CDR2 LQKENI, per germline. Trimming stripped 5 bases from V and 0 bases from J, with 19 bases between. The CDR3 totals 17 residues. CDR3 in DNA: TGTGCCAGCTCAGTCACACAGGGAGGAGGGGTGAACACTGAAGCTTTCTTT. This translates into CASSVTQGGGVNTEAFF. The full variable domain, in which reference TRBV18 and TRBJ1-1 provide the parts outside the CDR3, is NAGVMQNPRHLVRRRGQEARLRCSPMKGHSHVYWYRQLPEEGLKFMVYLQKENIIDESGMPKERFSAEFPKEGPSILRIQQVVRGDSAAYFCASSVTQGGGVNTEAFFGQGTRLTVV.

This clonotype was detected many times. This beta chain is off target for a library built for alpha chains, so its abundance means little. CDR3 loop: CASSSFGTSINQPQHF. CDR3 bases: TGTGCCAGCAGTTCATTTGGGACGTCGATCAATCAGCCCCAGCATTTT. This chain uses TRBV28 with TRBJ1-5; TRBD1 is a possible D gene (5 bases). V dropped 4 bases and J dropped 3 bases, with 16 bases sitting between them. CDR3 length equals 16 residues. Germline CDR1 reads MDHEN; CDR2 reads SYDVKM.

In this sample, this clonotype is medium-sized. This beta chain is a stray read from a library made for alpha chains; its abundance is not meaningful. The chain employs TRBV11-2 and TRBJ2-1; D might be TRBD2 (5 bases). The CDR3 is made up of 12 amino acids. V was cut by 2 bases and J by 8 bases, with 7 bases left in between. The V gene's germline CDR1 is SGHAT and CDR2 FQNNGV. The CDR3 here is CASSLLADEQFF. CDR3 sequence (DNA): TGTGCCAGCAGCTTACTAGCTGATGAGCAGTTCTTC. The full variable domain, completed using reference TRBV11-2 and TRBJ2-1, is EAGVAQSPRYKIIEKRQSVAFWCNPISGHATLYWYQQILGQGPKLLIQFQNNGVVDDSQLPKDRFSAERLKGVDSTLKIQPAKLEDSAVYLCASSLLADEQFFGPGTRLTVL.

On this clonotype: This beta chain appears as a stray read in a library generated for alpha chains; its size is not informative. The rearrangement links TRBV12-3 or TRBV12-4 to TRBJ2-1; no firm D call. The ends were cut back, 2 bases at V and 2 bases at J, with 10 bases in the middle. CDR3 length: 15 amino acids. CDR3 residues: CASSLRASTYNEQFF. The CDR3 DNA sequence: TGTGCCAGCAGTTTAAGGGCTTCTACCTACAATGAGCAGTTCTTC.